This record looks at one T cell receptor beta chain sequence and its context. As yet, its antigen is unknown. This specimen belongs to a study of T-cell reconstitution after alpha-beta-depleted transplantation in children. Findings and limits, study-wide: Some patients' high day-60 TCRbeta diversity was traced to surviving recipient T cells and thymic progenitors. Expanded graft clones, several hundred of them, were reportedly the source of alpha-beta T cells about two months after transplant. One year after transplant, T-cell counts and diversity came mostly from newly produced T cells.

The V gene's germline CDR1 is MNHEY and CDR2 SMNVEV (reference sequence). V shed 8 bases and J shed 2 bases, with 8 bases lying between them. The CDR3 runs to 12 residues. The TCRbeta library incorporated unique molecular identifiers. Each CDR3 protein gets one entry after TCRdb re-called the PCR reads with MiXCR. Seen here are a few hundred thousand distinct CDR3 sequences, over 40% observed once, and the top ten hold about 30%. The genes are TRBV27 and TRBJ2-3; D not resolved. This TCR came from a girl aged 2 to 9 with aplastic anemia, due to receive a stem cell transplant. Sample: PBMCs, taken before TCRalphabeta/CD19-depleted stem cell transplant. For the CDR3, the DNA is TGTGCCAGCCTTGGGCCCACAGATACGCAGTATTTT. As protein: CASLGPTDTQYF.